The clone carrying this T cell receptor beta chain was seen more than once but under ten times. What it recognizes is unknown. Unstimulated Tregs (CD4+CD25+CD127-) and CD4+CD25- non-Tregs were sorted from PBMCs. Method: immunoSEQ multiplex PCR; TCRdb's copy keeps in-frame clones and lacks some. The sample yields tens of thousands of clones, about four fifths seen once. These data belong to a study of Tregs in tolerant kidney transplant recipients. Whole-study findings and limits: This study did not directly address biological reproducibility. Few patients were studied, so findings need validation in larger groups.

Germline V gene sequence: CDR1 SGDLS, CDR2 YYNGEE. This CDR3 is built from 16 residues. Trimming removed 6 bases from V and 2 bases from J, with 18 bases in between. Sample: CD4+ T cells from blood. The sequence derives from a human donor in good health. The rearrangement uses TRBV9 and TRBJ2-1; maybe TRBD1 (6 bases). Here the CDR3 DNA reads TGTGCCAGCACCCCCTTCGGGGACACTCCCTACAATGAGCAGTTCTTC. As protein: CASTPFGDTPYNEQFF.